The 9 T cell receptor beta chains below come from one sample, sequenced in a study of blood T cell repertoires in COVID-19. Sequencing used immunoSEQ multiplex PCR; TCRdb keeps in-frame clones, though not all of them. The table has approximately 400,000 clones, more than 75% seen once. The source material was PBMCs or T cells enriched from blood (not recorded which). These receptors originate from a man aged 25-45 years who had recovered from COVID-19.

Here the CDR3 reads CTSSPTTSGGTEQFF. The CDR3 DNA reads as TGCACCAGCAGCCCAACGACTAGCGGGGGGACCGAGCAGTTCTTC. The rearrangement links TRBV1 to TRBJ2-1; the listed D gene, TRBD2, was not tested against the DNA. TRBV1 is an annotated pseudogene. This CDR3 spans 15 amino acids.

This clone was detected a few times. Here the CDR3 DNA reads TGCGCCAGCAGCTCTCGGACTAGCGCGAACACCGGGGAGCTGTTTTTT. This translates into CASSSRTSANTGELFF. This chain uses TRBV5-1 with TRBJ2-2, with 9 bases lining up with TRBD2. CDR3 length: 16 amino acids. After removal of 3 bases from V and 0 bases from J, the junction contained 3 bases not matched to a gene. CDR1 and CDR2 (germline): SGHRS, YFSETQ.

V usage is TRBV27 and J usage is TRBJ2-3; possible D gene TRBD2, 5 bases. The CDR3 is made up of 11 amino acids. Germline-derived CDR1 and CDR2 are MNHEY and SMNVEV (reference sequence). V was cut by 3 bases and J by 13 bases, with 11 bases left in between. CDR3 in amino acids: CASSFGRAEYF. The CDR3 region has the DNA TGTGCCAGCAGTTTTGGGAGAGCGGAGTATTTT.

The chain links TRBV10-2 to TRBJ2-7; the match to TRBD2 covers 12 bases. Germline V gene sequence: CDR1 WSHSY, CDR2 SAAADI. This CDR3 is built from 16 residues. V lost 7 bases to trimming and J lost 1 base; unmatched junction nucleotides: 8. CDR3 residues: CASKGPTSGGSYEQYF. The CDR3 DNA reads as TGCGCCAGCAAAGGCCCAACTAGCGGGGGGTCCTACGAGCAGTACTTC.

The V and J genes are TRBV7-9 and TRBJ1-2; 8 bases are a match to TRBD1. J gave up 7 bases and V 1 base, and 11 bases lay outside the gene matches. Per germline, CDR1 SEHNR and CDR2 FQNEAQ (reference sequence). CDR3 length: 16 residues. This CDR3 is CASSLGSGGFLVGYTF. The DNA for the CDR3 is TGTGCCAGCAGCTTAGGGTCAGGGGGCTTTCTCGTTGGCTACACCTTC.

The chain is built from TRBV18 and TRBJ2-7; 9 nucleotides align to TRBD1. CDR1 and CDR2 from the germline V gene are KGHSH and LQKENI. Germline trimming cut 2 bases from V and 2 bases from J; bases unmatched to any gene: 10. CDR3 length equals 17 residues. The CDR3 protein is CASSPDIPGTGTYEQYF. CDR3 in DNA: TGTGCCAGCTCACCAGATATACCCGGGACAGGGACCTACGAGCAGTACTTC.

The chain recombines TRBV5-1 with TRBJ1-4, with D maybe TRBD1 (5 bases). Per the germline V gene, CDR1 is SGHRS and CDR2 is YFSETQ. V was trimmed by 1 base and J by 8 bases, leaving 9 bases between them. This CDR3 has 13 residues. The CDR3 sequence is CASSLNDREKLFF. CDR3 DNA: TGCGCCAGCAGCTTGAATGACAGAGAAAAACTGTTTTTT.

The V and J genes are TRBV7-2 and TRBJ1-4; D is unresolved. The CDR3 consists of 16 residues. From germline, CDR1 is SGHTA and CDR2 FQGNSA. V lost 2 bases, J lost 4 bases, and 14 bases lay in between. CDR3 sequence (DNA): TGTGCCAGCAGCTTAAGGATGGGAGGAAGTAATGAAAAACTGTTTTTT. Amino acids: CASSLRMGGSNEKLFF.

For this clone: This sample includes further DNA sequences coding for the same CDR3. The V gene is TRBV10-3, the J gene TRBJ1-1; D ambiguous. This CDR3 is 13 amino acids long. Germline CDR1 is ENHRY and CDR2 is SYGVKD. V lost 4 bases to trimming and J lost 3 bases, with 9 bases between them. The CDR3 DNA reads TGTGCCATCAGTGGGAGAGGTGACACTGAAGCTTTCTTT. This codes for CAISGRGDTEAFF.